This T cell receptor (beta chain) was found in a study of OX40 agonist ivuxolimab in advanced cancers. Study-level information: Three patients showed partial responses: one hepatocellular carcinoma and two cutaneous melanoma cases. Findings of the study overall: Both blood CD4+ and CD8+ T cells showed clonal growth by week 6 at 0.1 to 3.0 mg/kg.

This CDR3 spans 12 amino acids. Germline CDR1 and CDR2: MNHNY and SVGAGI (reference sequence). Trimming shortened V by 2 bases and J by 12 bases, and 11 bases separated the two germline ends. The investigators sampled blood at baseline, at cycle 4 day 1, and at cycle 7 day 1. Note on this clone: Its antigen is still unknown.

The repertoire was sequenced with immunoSEQ multiplex PCR; TCRdb's copy has only in-frame clones and lacks some. Among 59,000 or so clones listed, approximately 82% were seen once. The sequences come from CD4+ or CD8+ T cells sorted from blood, collected in a trial of the OX40 agonist ivuxolimab. The TCR was taken from an adult with an advanced solid tumor such as melanoma, head and neck, liver or kidney cancer. The chain uses TRBV6-6 and TRBJ2-1, with a possible D match to TRBD2 (6 bases). In nucleotides, the CDR3 is TGTGCCAGCAGTTACGTTGGGGGGAGGCAGTTCTTC. It codes for CASSYVGGRQFF.